The present T cell receptor (beta chain) was sequenced within a study of T cell responses to AZD1222 COVID-19 vaccine. Study conclusions and caveats: Increased Spike-specific TCR breadth and depth were observed after two AZD1222 doses. Spike was spanned by vaccine-associated CD4 TCRs, which were dominant at 160-218 and 743-854.

Here immunoSEQ multiplex PCR was the method, and the copy in TCRdb shows in-frame clones only, minus some. The repertoire has fewer than 120,000 clones, 92% of them found once; the top ten carry roughly 7%. To note about this clone: Its specificity is unknown.

V was pared by 1 base and J by 0 bases, with 16 bases between. In germline, CDR1 is SGHNT, CDR2 YENEEA. There are 18 residues in the CDR3. The chain joins TRBV11-3 to TRBJ1-3; D perhaps matches TRBD1 (6 bases). The material was peripheral blood, obtained on day 0 of AZD1222 vaccination. The receptor's source is an adult in good health. CDR3 protein: CASSLALLQGSSGNTIYF. CDR3 coding DNA: TGTGCCAGCAGCTTAGCATTACTCCAGGGGAGCTCTGGAAACACCATATATTTT.